This T cell receptor (beta chain) is from a study of CD8 T cells in ankylosing spondylitis. Findings and limits, study-wide: What appeared characteristic of ankylosing spondylitis blood was a TCR beta motif of fewer than ten highly homologous variants. Disease-associated clones were reportedly significantly overrepresented in matched ankylosing spondylitis synovial fluid. A number of the motif variants had already been described in reactive arthritis synovial fluid and blood.

CDR1 and CDR2 from the germline V gene are SGHRS and YFSETQ. The CDR3 spans 12 residues. With 3 bases removed from V and 8 bases from J, the gap between germline ends came to 11 bases. Comments on this clonotype: Its antigen is currently unknown.

Each CDR3 protein gets one entry after TCRdb re-called the 5' RACE reads with MiXCR. Among under 850,000 distinct CDR3 sequences, roughly 19% were seen once, and the ten largest hold around 19%. Sequenced: blood, either unsorted or a sorted T cell fraction (not recorded which). This TCR was recovered from a male donor with ankylosing spondylitis. The V gene is TRBV5-1, the J gene TRBJ1-2; unclear D gene. Here the CDR3 reads CASSSDTGGYTF. The DNA of the CDR3 is TGCGCCAGCAGCTCTGACACCGGGGGCTACACCTTC.